This TCR beta chain emerged from a study of blood T cell repertoires in COVID-19 (dated by TCRdb to 2018 to 2021). Describing the broader study: Collaborator samples came from the United States, Italy and Spain and covered acute and convalescent phases of COVID-19. The prospective study material was composed of cDNA or gDNA derived from T cells, B-cell-depleted T cells, or PBMCs. The dataset comprised deeply sampled blood TCRbeta repertoires from subjects exposed to, actively infected with, or recovered from COVID-19. The repertoires were made available in a free public database intended to serve as a resource for research on the immune response to SARS-CoV-2. Samples were obtained from the ongoing ImmuneRACE study (first 160 participants) and from 1,000 to 1,500 subjects provided by 6 global collaborators. Sample metadata almost always included a de-identified subject ID, COVID-19 status, age in years and sex. Where available, HLA class I and class II types were taken from metadata supplied by the sample provider and were not determined by assay-based typing. The paper as a whole reports these results and caveats: How much clinical and demographic metadata was included differed by source and by participant, and the metadata was provided uncurated.

A few counts support this clone. Its specific antigen is unknown. No much larger clone exists at a distance of one base, and base qualities are not known. TCRbeta CDR3 regions were amplified from genomic DNA using the immunoSEQ Assay, a bias-controlled multiplex PCR. In the authors' own workflow: The number of nucleated cells in each sample was estimated from the amplification of reference gene primers within the assay. Sequence reads were collapsed and filtered to measure the absolute abundance of every unique TCRbeta CDR3 rearrangement. Productive Simpson clonality was computed per sample as the square root of Simpson's diversity index over productive rearrangements. Entries here come from immuneACCESS through TCRdb and include only in-frame sequences with V and J called. Some clones fail to appear in such tables; in the studies checked, an unresolved V gene covers under half of the shortfall, and the cause of the remainder is unknown. V and J calls and clone size come straight from that table; D and trimming were deduced from the DNA. The sample table contains 90,000 or so clones; only one count was recorded for 65% to 85% of them. The top ten constitute approximately 25% of the sample.

The germline V gene (reference sequence) specifies SGHNT as CDR1 and YYREEE as CDR2. The CDR3 starts with the cysteine, ends with the phenylalanine, and has 14 residues. The only DNA kept is the CDR3, 42 bases in frame from the first base. At the junction V is shortened by 6 bases and J by 2 bases, with 11 bases in between. Whole blood was collected in K2EDTA tubes by collaborating institutions according to the institutions' own protocols. For TCRbeta analysis, collaborator samples were shipped as frozen whole blood, as isolated PBMCs, or as DNA extracted from either sample type. Sequencing used peripheral blood. The clonotype was recovered from a man older than 75 with active or convalescent COVID-19. The receptor chain draws on TRBV5-4 and TRBJ2-2; D gene: possibly TRBD2, on 6 matching bases. The encoded CDR3 is CASTDAGNTGELFF. The nucleotides are TGTGCCAGCACGGATGCGGGAAACACCGGGGAGCTGTTTTTT.